The rows below give T cell receptor beta chains drawn from one sample of a study of CD4+ T cells in melanoma. Produced via immunoSEQ multiplex PCR; TCRdb's table is partial and in-frame only. The sample consists of about 140,000 clones, nearly 95% of them appearing once. The source of these receptors is a human donor with melanoma. Both conserved end residues are part of each CDR3. D genes are given only for firm matches. Part of the rows lack a size; the others show once, few, many or a class for expanded clones.

J: TRBJ2-3; V: TRBV2; size: .; D: TRBD1; DNA: TGTGCCAGCCTAACAGGGGGCGACGCAGATACGCAGTATTTT; CDR3: CASLTGGDADTQYF
J: TRBJ1-1; V: TRBV5-1; size: .; D: TRBD1; DNA: TGCGCCAGCAGCCGGACAGGGGGGGAGACTGAAGCTTTCTTT; CDR3: CASSRTGGETEAFF
J: TRBJ1-2; V: TRBV2; size: .; D: .; DNA: TGTGCCAGCAGTGTCGCTAGTGTAGGCTACACCTTC; CDR3: CASSVASVGYTF
J: TRBJ1-3; V: TRBV6-1; size: .; D: .; DNA: TGTGCCAGCAGTCCTACCGGGGTCTCTGGAAACACCATATATTTT; CDR3: CASSPTGVSGNTIYF
J: TRBJ1-1; V: TRBV7-9; size: .; D: TRBD1; DNA: TGTGCCAGCAGCTTGGACAGGTCCTCACCTGGCGAAGCTTTCTTT; CDR3: CASSLDRSSPGEAFF
J: TRBJ2-7; V: TRBV6-1; size: .; D: TRBD1; DNA: TGTGCCAGCAGTGGAGGCGGGACAGGGAATTTCACATTCAACTACGAGCAGTACTTC; CDR3: CASSGGGTGNFTFNYEQYF
J: TRBJ2-4; V: TRBV21-1; size: .; D: .; DNA: TGTGCCACCGGGACCTGGAGGGCCAAAAACATTCAGTACTTC; CDR3: CATGTWRAKNIQYF
J: TRBJ2-3; V: TRBV9; size: .; D: TRBD2; DNA: TGTGCCAGCAGTTTCGGGGGGGCCTTAGATACGCAGTATTTT; CDR3: CASSFGGALDTQYF
J: TRBJ2-1; V: TRBV11-3; size: .; D: .; DNA: TGTGCCAGCAGCTTATACTCACAGGCCTACAATGAGCAGTTCTTC; CDR3: CASSLYSQAYNEQFF
J: TRBJ1-5; V: TRBV10-2; size: .; D: .; DNA: TGCGCCAGCAGTGATCAAAAGGGGGGGCTCCAGCCCCAGCATTTT; CDR3: CASSDQKGGLQPQHF
J: TRBJ2-6; V: TRBV7-9; size: .; D: .; DNA: TGTGCCAGCAGACGGACAGTCAGCTACTCTGGGGCCAACGTCCTGACTTTC; CDR3: CASRRTVSYSGANVLTF
J: TRBJ1-1; V: TRBV27; size: .; D: .; DNA: TGTGCCAGCAGCCGGACCTGGGGGACGAACACTGAAGCTTTCTTT; CDR3: CASSRTWGTNTEAFF
J: TRBJ2-5; V: TRBV7-9; size: .; D: .; DNA: TGTGCCAGCAGCTTAGCGGGCCCAATGGGGGGAGAGACCCAGTACTTC; CDR3: CASSLAGPMGGETQYF
J: TRBJ2-2; V: TRBV7-3; size: .; D: .; DNA: TGTGCCAGCAGCCCGGGACGTGCGAACACCGGGGAGCTGTTTTTT; CDR3: CASSPGRANTGELFF
J: TRBJ2-2; V: TRBV7-2; size: .; D: .; DNA: TGTGCCAGCAGCTTATTGGGGGCGAGGAACACCGGGGAGCTGTTTTTT; CDR3: CASSLLGARNTGELFF
J: TRBJ1-2; V: TRBV6-1; size: .; D: .; DNA: TGTGCCAGCAGTGAAATCGTTGGCTACACCTTC; CDR3: CASSEIVGYTF
J: TRBJ2-7; V: TRBV6-1; size: few; D: TRBD1; DNA: TGTGCCAGCAGTGAAGCCGCCGGGACAGGGGGCGACTACGAGCAGTACTTC; CDR3: CASSEAAGTGGDYEQYF
J: TRBJ1-6; V: TRBV6-5; size: once; D: .; DNA: TGTGCCAGCAGTTACTTGGGGCGGGGGTCACCCCTCCACTTT; CDR3: CASSYLGRGSPLHF